Presented here are 21 T cell receptor beta chains from one specimen sequenced in a study of early stage breast cancer tumors. Here immunoSEQ multiplex PCR was the method, and the copy in TCRdb shows in-frame clones only, minus some. The data contain tens of thousands of clones, 70% to 85% of them singletons. The sequencing input was blood. The receptor source for this set is a person aged 60 to 70 with breast cancer.

The chain joins TRBV6-5 to TRBJ2-5; D ambiguous. This CDR3 spans 11 amino acids. V lost 3 bases and J 5 bases, leaving 4 bases between the germline ends. Germline assignment: CDR1 MNHEY and CDR2 SVGAGI. The CDR3 sequence is CASSYGETQYF. The CDR3 DNA reads TGTGCCAGCAGTTATGGTGAGACCCAGTACTTC.

The V call is TRBV27, the J call TRBJ2-2, with a weak D call TRBD2 (5 bases). V was shortened by 3 bases and J by 8 bases, with 16 bases between the two germline ends. This CDR3 spans 15 amino acids. Germline V gene lookup returns CDR1 MNHEY and CDR2 SMNVEV (reference sequence). In DNA form, the CDR3 reads TGTGCCAGCAGTTTGAGGGCCCTCCCCCCTGGGGAGCTGTTTTTT. As protein: CASSLRALPPGELFF.

The CDR3 nucleotides are TGCGCCAGCAGCCAAGTCGGTGGTAGGGGCCGCCTTAATGAAAAACTGTTTTTT. Its translation: CASSQVGGRGRLNEKLFF. The chain carries TRBV4-1 and TRBJ1-4; the D gene is possibly TRBD1 (5 bases). Trimming removed 1 base from V and 4 bases from J, with 19 bases in between. The CDR3 loop spans 18 amino acids. The germline V gene has CDR1 MGHRA and CDR2 YSYEKL.

This rearrangement joins TRBV30 to TRBJ1-2, with no clear D. Germline V gene sequence: CDR1 GTSNPN, CDR2 SVGIG (reference sequence). The CDR3 sequence is 11 residues long. The V end lost 3 bases, the J end lost 8 bases, and 10 bases lay between the germline ends. CDR3 region: CAWSRTRGYTF. The CDR3 DNA is TGTGCCTGGAGCCGGACGCGGGGCTACACCTTC.

The chain combines TRBV2 with TRBJ1-4; 9 bases are a match to TRBD1. Germline CDR1 reads SNHLY; CDR2 reads FYNNEI. The CDR3 sequence is 15 residues long. Trimming cost V 5 bases and J 5 bases; bases outside gene matches: 6. CDR3 in amino acids: CASSRYRGQNEKLFF. The CDR3 coding sequence is TGTGCCAGCAGTCGGTACAGGGGGCAAAATGAAAAACTGTTTTTT.

J is TRBJ2-7 and V is TRBV14; D not resolved. Per the germline V gene, CDR1 is SGHDN and CDR2 is FVKESK. The CDR3 covers 15 residues. V lost 4 bases and J 5 bases, leaving 18 bases between the germline ends. CDR3 amino acids: CASSPLGPEIDEQYF. CDR3 bases: TGTGCCAGCAGCCCCCTGGGTCCCGAGATCGACGAGCAGTACTTC.

The rearrangement joins TRBV10-3 to TRBJ2-7; D uncertain. Trimming pared 2 bases from V and 6 bases from J, leaving 5 bases between. Looked up from germline, CDR1 is ENHRY and CDR2 is SYGVKD. This CDR3 comprises 11 residues. In nucleotides, the CDR3 is TGTGCCATCAGTGAGACGGGCGAGCAGTACTTC. Translation gives CAISETGEQYF.

The chain is built from TRBV5-1 and TRBJ2-3; the D is unclear. The length of the CDR3 is 12 residues. Germline-derived CDR1 and CDR2 are SGHRS and YFSETQ. Trimming stripped 0 bases from V and 5 bases from J, with 4 bases between. The CDR3 protein is CASSLGVDTQYF. The DNA for the CDR3 is TGCGCCAGCAGCTTGGGAGTAGATACGCAGTATTTT.

The chain carries TRBV18 and TRBJ1-5; D may be TRBD1 (5 bases). The germline gives CDR1 KGHSH, CDR2 LQKENI. This CDR3 contains 15 residues. V dropped 6 bases and J dropped 3 bases, with 15 bases sitting between them. The CDR3 region has the DNA TGTGCCAGCTCCCGAGAGGGACTATACAATCAGCCCCAGCATTTT. Its protein product is CASSREGLYNQPQHF.

The rearrangement joins TRBV19 to TRBJ1-5; D uncertain. The CDR3 length is 16 residues. The V gene's germline CDR1 is LNHDA and CDR2 SQIVND (reference sequence). Trimming removed 5 bases from V and 0 bases from J, with 14 bases in between. CDR3 coding DNA: TGTGCCAGTAGTTTCCGGACGGGGAATAGCAATCAGCCCCAGCATTTT. The encoded protein is CASSFRTGNSNQPQHF.

J is TRBJ2-7 and V is TRBV5-4, with TRBD2 as a possible D gene (6 bases). The germline V gene has CDR1 SGHNT and CDR2 YYREEE (reference sequence). Trimming took off 0 bases at V and 6 bases at J, with 16 bases between the two ends. The CDR3 extends over 15 amino acids. Written as DNA, the CDR3 is TGTGCCAGCAGCTTGGACGCGACTAGAGCTCGCGAGCAGTACTTC. This translates into CASSLDATRAREQYF.

The chain uses TRBV30 and TRBJ1-2, with D perhaps TRBD1 (5 bases). This CDR3 region has 14 residues. Per the germline V gene, CDR1 is GTSNPN and CDR2 is SVGIG (reference sequence). Trimming removed 1 base from V and 4 bases from J, with 13 bases in between. For the CDR3, the DNA is TGTGCCTGGAGTGCCGATAGGAGGGGCTATGGCTACACCTTC. It encodes CAWSADRRGYGYTF.

The chain links TRBV19 to TRBJ2-1, with 12 bases lining up with TRBD2. The CDR3 totals 14 residues. J was trimmed by 10 bases and V by 9 bases; bases with no gene match: 10. The germline V gene has CDR1 LNHDA and CDR2 SQIVND (reference sequence). CDR3: CASALAGGPREQFF. Here the CDR3 DNA reads TGTGCCAGCGCCCTAGCGGGGGGGCCAAGGGAGCAGTTCTTC. The full variable domain, rest sourced from reference TRBV19 and TRBJ2-1, is DGGITQSPKYLFRKEGQNVTLSCEQNLNHDAMYWYRQDPGQGLRLIYYSQIVNDFQKGDIAEGYSVSREKKESFPLTVTSAQKNPTAFYLCASALAGGPREQFFGPGTRLTVL.

The chain combines TRBV2 with TRBJ2-7, with D perhaps TRBD1 (6 bases). V lost 6 bases and J lost 5, with 14 bases in between. Germline loops: CDR1 SNHLY, CDR2 FYNNEI. The length of the CDR3 is 13 residues. This CDR3 reads CASRGQSPNEQYF. The CDR3 nucleotides read TGTGCCAGCAGAGGACAGAGCCCGAACGAGCAGTACTTC.

This chain links TRBV4-3 with TRBJ2-7, with D perhaps matching TRBD2 (6 bases). Trimming removed 1 base at V and 3 bases at J, with 19 bases between. In germline, CDR1 is LGHNA, CDR2 YSLEER. The CDR3 runs to 17 residues. The CDR3 protein is CASSQGGAGTSRYEQYF. The CDR3, as DNA: TGCGCCAGCAGCCAAGGTGGGGCAGGGACTTCCCGCTACGAGCAGTACTTC.

The CDR3 reads CAWSGDGNEKLFF. In nucleotides, the CDR3 is TGTGCCTGGAGTGGGGACGGGAATGAAAAACTGTTTTTT. This rearrangement joins TRBV30 to TRBJ1-4, with TRBD1 as a possible D gene (5 bases). This CDR3 has 13 amino acids. Germline assignment: CDR1 GTSNPN and CDR2 SVGIG (reference sequence). V lost 1 base, J lost 5 bases, and 8 bases lay in between.

The table lists this clone with a few counts. This chain uses TRBV7-8 with TRBJ1-5, with a weak D call TRBD1 (6 bases). Germline values: CDR1 SGHVS, CDR2 FQNEAQ. V was trimmed by 5 bases and J by 13 bases, leaving 18 bases between them. The CDR3 contains 13 residues. The CDR3 nucleotides read TGTGCCAGCAGCCCCCGACCGGACAGCCCGCAGCATTTT. This sequence encodes CASSPRPDSPQHF.

The chain combines TRBV7-2 with TRBJ1-5; weak D call: TRBD1 (6 bases). CDR3 length: 14 residues. The V end was cut by 1 base, the J end by 7 bases, with 11 bases between. Germline CDR1 is SGHTA and CDR2 is FQGNSA. CDR3: CASSLDRAGQPQHF. CDR3 DNA sequence: TGTGCCAGCAGCTTAGACAGGGCAGGCCAGCCCCAGCATTTT.

The chain couples TRBV21-1 to TRBJ2-1; the D call TRBD2 from the table was never checked on the DNA. TRBV21-1 corresponds to a pseudogene. This CDR3 has 16 amino acids. The CDR3 loop reads CASNEVSNLAYNEQFF. CDR3 sequence (DNA): TGTGCCAGCAACGAGGTGTCTAACCTAGCCTACAATGAGCAGTTCTTC.

The J gene is TRBJ2-5, the V gene TRBV5-4; D call uncertain. The CDR3 has 11 residues. Deletions cut 4 bases from V and 3 bases from J, with 4 bases between. Germline V lookup: CDR1 SGHNT, CDR2 YYREEE (reference sequence). CDR3 coding DNA: TGTGCCAGCAGCCTGAAAGAGACCCAGTACTTC. This sequence encodes CASSLKETQYF.

The CDR3 coding sequence is TGTGCCTGGTCAGGGCGCAGGGACTATGGCTACACCTTC. Translating it yields CAWSGRRDYGYTF. The V gene is TRBV30, the J gene TRBJ1-2; weak D call: TRBD1 (5 bases). CDR3 length equals 13 residues. Germline CDR1 GTSNPN, CDR2 SVGIG (reference sequence). Trimming shortened V by 5 bases and J by 3 bases, and 13 bases separated the two germline ends.